These T cell receptor beta chains were read from a single sample in a study of tumor-infiltrating lymphocytes in primary liver carcinoma. TCRdb fed the multiplex PCR reads into MiXCR, producing one record per CDR3 protein. The sample includes 310,000 or so distinct CDR3 sequences, 45% to 70% of them seen just once. Sequencing was done on a sample of peripheral blood. The receptors derive from a woman younger than 45 with primary liver carcinoma and hepatitis B virus infection. Both conserved end residues are part of each CDR3. The order of the fields is CDR3 protein, CDR3 DNA, clone size, J gene, D gene, V gene. A D gene is named only where the DNA matches it firmly. The size entry is marked missing in some rows and otherwise reads once, few, many or a size class.

CASSYPSRTGVEQYF	TGTGCCAGCAGTTACCCATCCAGGACCGGGGTCGAGCAATACTTC	-	TRBJ2-7	-	TRBV6-6
CSVEKGLAGVPGELFF	TGCAGCGTTGAGAAAGGGTTAGCGGGAGTGCCCGGGGAGCTGTTTTTT	many	TRBJ2-2	TRBD2	TRBV29-1
CASSIQAYNEQFF	TGTGCCAGCAGTATACAGGCCTACAATGAGCAGTTCTTC	-	TRBJ2-1	-	TRBV7-9
CASSLIGTAGYEQYF	TGTGCCAGCAGTTTGATCGGGACAGCCGGCTACGAGCAGTACTTC	-	TRBJ2-7	TRBD1	TRBV28
CASSQAGTGVQPQHF	TGCGCCAGCAGCCAAGCCGGGACAGGGGTTCAGCCCCAGCATTTT	many	TRBJ1-5	TRBD1	TRBV4-1
CASSHTWGAELGETQYF	TGCGCCAGCAGCCACACCTGGGGGGCAGAGTTAGGAGAGACCCAGTACTTC	once	TRBJ2-5	-	TRBV4-1
CASSEMLAKNIQYF	TGTGCCAGCAGTGAAATGTTGGCCAAAAACATTCAGTACTTC	few	TRBJ2-4	-	TRBV6-1
CASSYSTVRGEAFF	TGTGCCAGCAGTTACTCGACTGTAAGAGGGGAAGCTTTCTTT	-	TRBJ1-1	-	TRBV6-2/TRBV6-3
CASSPGTEIANGQSF	TGCGCCAGCAGCCCCGGGACAGAGATTGCCAATGGGCAGTCCTTC	-	TRBJ2-1	TRBD1	TRBV4-1
CSVEVLGRAYSYEQYF	TGCAGCGTTGAAGTCCTGGGTCGGGCTTACTCCTACGAGCAGTACTTC	many	TRBJ2-7	-	TRBV29-1
CATSDFRGNYDYTF	TGTGCCACCAGTGATTTTCGAGGGAACTATGACTACACCTTC	-	TRBJ1-2	-	TRBV24-1
CSVALAGSTDTQYF	TGCAGCGTTGCCCTAGCGGGTAGCACAGATACGCAGTATTTT	many	TRBJ2-3	TRBD2	TRBV29-1
CASSQGVTSGTTCGQYF	TGTGCCAGCAGCCAAGGCGTGACTAGCGGGACTACCTGCGGGCAGTACTTC	-	TRBJ2-7	TRBD2	TRBV4-2
CASSSTAIYGYTF	TGTGCCAGCAGTTCGACAGCGATCTATGGCTACACCTTC	many	TRBJ1-2	-	TRBV6-6
CASRYATSPSYGYTF	TGTGCCAGCAGATACGCAACGTCTCCTAGCTATGGCTACACCTTC	once	TRBJ1-2	-	TRBV6-2/TRBV6-3
CANSQEAGTGELFF	TGCGCCAACAGCCAAGAGGCCGGCACCGGGGAGCTGTTTTTT	-	TRBJ2-2	-	TRBV4-1
CTSSLRQGAHNEQFF	TGTACCAGCAGCTTGAGACAGGGCGCTCACAATGAGCAGTTCTTC	once	TRBJ2-1	TRBD1	TRBV11-1
CASSLETSGIKTPTGTQYF	TGTGCCAGCAGTTTAGAGACTAGCGGCATTAAAACTCCGACCGGTACGCAGTATTTT	few	TRBJ2-3	TRBD2	TRBV12-3/TRBV12-4
CASRGPIYEQYF	TGTGCCAGCAGGGGACCAATATACGAGCAGTACTTC	few	TRBJ2-7	-	TRBV6-5
CSSSLGSNYEQYF	TGCTCCAGCAGCCTGGGGTCCAACTACGAGCAGTACTTC	-	TRBJ2-7	-	TRBV4-1
CASSLLLGLAGGGTDTQYF	TGTGCCAGCAGCTTACTTTTGGGACTAGCGGGAGGAGGCACAGATACGCAGTATTTT	many	TRBJ2-3	TRBD2	TRBV11-3
CAGSQVDSGDTDTQYF	TGTGCCGGCAGCCAAGTCGATAGCGGGGATACAGATACGCAGTATTTT	-	TRBJ2-3	TRBD2	TRBV4-2
CASRPGLGDHRGTGELFF	TGTGCCAGCAGACCGGGACTAGGGGACCATCGGGGCACCGGGGAGCTGTTTTTT	few	TRBJ2-2	TRBD2	TRBV12-3/TRBV12-4
CSVTVPGFVQETHYF	TGCAGCGTTACGGTACCAGGGTTTGTGCAAGAGACCCACTACTTC	-	TRBJ2-5	-	TRBV29-1
CASSHRGNTEAFF	TGTGCCAGCAGTCACAGGGGGAACACTGAAGCTTTCTTT	many	TRBJ1-1	TRBD1	TRBV6-5
CASSPVLARQETQYF	TGTGCCAGCAGTCCCGTACTAGCCCGCCAAGAGACCCAGTACTTC	-	TRBJ2-5	-	TRBV6-1
CASGLSGTSGLEQFF	TGTGCCAGCGGCCTGTCCGGTACTAGCGGACTCGAGCAGTTCTTC	-	TRBJ2-1	TRBD2	TRBV12-3/TRBV12-4